This TCR beta chain was recorded in a study of T cells after yellow fever vaccination. 5'RACE template switching added a universal primer site and UMIs to TCR cDNA. A single record per CDR3 protein comes from TCRdb applying MiXCR to the 5' RACE reads. Of roughly 260,000 distinct CDR3 sequences in the sample, approximately 12% are singletons; the top ten hold 0.4% to 0.55%. Study-wide findings and caveats: In FACS-sorted repertoires, abundant clonotypes from the bulk population could appear as contaminants. Clones that expanded after primary vaccination mostly reappeared after the booster (over 95% CD4, 88% CD8). Weaker in magnitude, the secondary response showed a faster peak on day 5 versus 15.

The CDR3 extends over 14 amino acids. The V end was cut by 3 bases, the J end by 5 bases, with 13 bases between. Germline V gene sequence: CDR1 MNHNS, CDR2 SASEGT. This clonotype was observed a few times. Its specificity is unknown. This specimen was CD4+ T cells sorted from PBMCs, taken 45 days after the yellow fever booster vaccination. This TCR derives from a man younger than 40 who received the YFV17D yellow fever vaccine. The chain couples TRBV6-1 to TRBJ1-2; D not certain. CDR3 loop: CASSDPRLPYGYTF. The CDR3 DNA is TGTGCCAGCAGTGATCCCAGGCTCCCTTATGGCTACACCTTC.